This T cell receptor (beta chain) was obtained from a study of cytomegalovirus exposure and HLA in healthy donors. General study results and limits: A further, later analysis showed that HLA-associated TCR beta chains (compared with equally common others) were more clonally expanded.

On this clone itself: What it recognizes is unknown.

Between the trimmed V and J ends, which lost 6 bases and 4 bases, there was a span of 12 bases. Germline lookup yields CDR1 MNHEY and CDR2 SVGAGI. The CDR3 runs to 13 residues. The PCR was carried out with 60 Vbeta primers and 13 Jbeta primers. Sequenced by immunoSEQ multiplex PCR; TCRdb stores in-frame clones only, minus some. This table has around 190,000 clones, about 77% appearing once. Sequencing used PBMCs. The gene calls are TRBV6-5 and TRBJ1-1; D is ambiguous. The origin of this receptor is a woman between 25 and 40 years old in good health and CMV-seronegative. The CDR3 sequence is CASRFTRTTEAFF. The CDR3 nucleotides are TGTGCCAGCAGGTTTACTAGGACCACTGAAGCTTTCTTT.